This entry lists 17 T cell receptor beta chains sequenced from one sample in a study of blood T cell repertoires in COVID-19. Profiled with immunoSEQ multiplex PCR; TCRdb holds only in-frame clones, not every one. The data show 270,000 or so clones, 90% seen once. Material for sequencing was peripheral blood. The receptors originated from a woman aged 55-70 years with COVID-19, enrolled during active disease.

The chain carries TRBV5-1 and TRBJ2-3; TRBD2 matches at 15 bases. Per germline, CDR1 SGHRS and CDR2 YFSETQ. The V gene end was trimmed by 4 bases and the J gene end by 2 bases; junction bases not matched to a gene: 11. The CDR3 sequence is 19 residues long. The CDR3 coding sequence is TGCGCCAGCAGCGCAGGACTAGCGGGGGGGAGAACCTTCACAGATACGCAGTATTTT. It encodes CASSAGLAGGRTFTDTQYF.

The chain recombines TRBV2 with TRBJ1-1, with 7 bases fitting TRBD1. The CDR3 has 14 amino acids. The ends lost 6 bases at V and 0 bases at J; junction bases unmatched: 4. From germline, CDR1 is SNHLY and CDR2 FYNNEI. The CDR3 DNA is TGTGCCAGCAGGGGGGACAGCCTGAACACTGAAGCTTTCTTT. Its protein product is CASRGDSLNTEAFF.

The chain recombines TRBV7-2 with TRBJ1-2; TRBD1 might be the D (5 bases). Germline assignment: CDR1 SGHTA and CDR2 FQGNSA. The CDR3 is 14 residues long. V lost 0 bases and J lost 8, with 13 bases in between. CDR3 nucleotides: TGTGCCAGCAGCTTAGCCGGGGGGACCTACGGCTACACCTTC. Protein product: CASSLAGGTYGYTF.

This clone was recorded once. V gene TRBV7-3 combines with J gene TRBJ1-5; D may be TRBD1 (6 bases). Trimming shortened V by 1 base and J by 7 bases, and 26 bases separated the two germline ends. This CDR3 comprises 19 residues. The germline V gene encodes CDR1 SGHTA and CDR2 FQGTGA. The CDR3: CASSLSGQGSPSSSQPQHF. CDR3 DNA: TGTGCCAGCAGCTTAAGCGGTCAGGGGTCTCCCTCCAGCAGCCAGCCCCAGCATTTT.

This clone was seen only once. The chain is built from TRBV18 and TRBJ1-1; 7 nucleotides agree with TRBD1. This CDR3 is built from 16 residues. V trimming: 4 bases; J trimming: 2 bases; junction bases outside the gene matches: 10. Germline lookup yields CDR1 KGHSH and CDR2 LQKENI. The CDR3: CASSHISGTDNTEAFF. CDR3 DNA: TGTGCCAGCTCACACATCTCCGGGACAGACAACACTGAAGCTTTCTTT.

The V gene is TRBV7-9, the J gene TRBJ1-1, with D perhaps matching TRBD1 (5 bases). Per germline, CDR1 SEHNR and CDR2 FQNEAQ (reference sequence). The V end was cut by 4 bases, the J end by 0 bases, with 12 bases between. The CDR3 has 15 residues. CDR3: CASSSFRDLNTEAFF. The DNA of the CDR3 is TGTGCCAGCAGCTCATTCAGGGACTTGAACACTGAAGCTTTCTTT. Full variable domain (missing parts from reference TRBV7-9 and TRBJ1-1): DTGVSQNPRHKITKRGQNVTFRCDPISEHNRLYWYRQTLGQGPEFLTYFQNEAQLEKSRLLSDRFSAERPKGSFSTLEIQRTEQGDSAMYLCASSSFRDLNTEAFFGQGTRLTVV.

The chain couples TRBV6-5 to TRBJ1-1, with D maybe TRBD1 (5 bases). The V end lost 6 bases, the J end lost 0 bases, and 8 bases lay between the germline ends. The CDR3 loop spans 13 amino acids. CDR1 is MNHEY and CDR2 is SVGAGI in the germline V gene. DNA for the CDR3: TGTGCCAGCAGCGCGACAGTGAACACTGAAGCTTTCTTT. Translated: CASSATVNTEAFF.

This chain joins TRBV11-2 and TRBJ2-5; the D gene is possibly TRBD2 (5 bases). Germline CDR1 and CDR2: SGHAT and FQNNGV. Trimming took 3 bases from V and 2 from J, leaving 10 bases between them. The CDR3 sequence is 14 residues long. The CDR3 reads CASSFAGTQETQYF. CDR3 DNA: TGTGCCAGCAGCTTCGCGGGTACTCAAGAGACCCAGTACTTC.

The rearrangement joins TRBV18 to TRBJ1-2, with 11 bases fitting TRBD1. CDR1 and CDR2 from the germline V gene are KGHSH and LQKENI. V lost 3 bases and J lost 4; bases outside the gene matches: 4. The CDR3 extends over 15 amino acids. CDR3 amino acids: CASSPGQGASYGYTF. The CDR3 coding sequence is TGTGCCAGCTCACCTGGACAGGGGGCATCCTATGGCTACACCTTC.

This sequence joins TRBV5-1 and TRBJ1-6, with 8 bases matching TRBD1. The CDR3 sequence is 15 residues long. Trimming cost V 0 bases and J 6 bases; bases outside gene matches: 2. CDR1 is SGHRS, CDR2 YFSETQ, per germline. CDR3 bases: TGCGCCAGCAGCTTGGGGACAGGGTCTAATTCACCCCTCCACTTT. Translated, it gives CASSLGTGSNSPLHF. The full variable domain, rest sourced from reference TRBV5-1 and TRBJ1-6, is KAGVTQTPRYLIKTRGQQVTLSCSPISGHRSVSWYQQTPGQGLQFLFEYFSETQRNKGNFPGRFSGRQFSNSRSEMNVSTLELGDSALYLCASSLGTGSNSPLHFGNGTRLTVT.

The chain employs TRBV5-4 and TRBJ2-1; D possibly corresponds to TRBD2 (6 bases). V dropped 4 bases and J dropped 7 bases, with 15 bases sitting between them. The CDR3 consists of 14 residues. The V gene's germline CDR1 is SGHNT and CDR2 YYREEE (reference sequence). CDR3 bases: TGTGCCAGCAGCACCCCTGGGACTGTTAATGAGCAGTTCTTC. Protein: CASSTPGTVNEQFF.

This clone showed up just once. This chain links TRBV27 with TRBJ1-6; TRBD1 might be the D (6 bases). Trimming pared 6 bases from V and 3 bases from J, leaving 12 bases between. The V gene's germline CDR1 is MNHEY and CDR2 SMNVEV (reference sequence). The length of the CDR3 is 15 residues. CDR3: CASRSGQNYNSPLHF. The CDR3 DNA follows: TGTGCCAGCAGATCCGGACAGAACTATAATTCACCCCTCCACTTT.

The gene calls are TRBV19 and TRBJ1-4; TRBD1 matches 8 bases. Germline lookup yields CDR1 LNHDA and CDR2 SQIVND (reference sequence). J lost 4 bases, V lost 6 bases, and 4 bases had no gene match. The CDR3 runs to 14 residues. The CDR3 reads CASRAGGINEKLFF. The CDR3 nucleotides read TGTGCCAGTAGGGCAGGGGGCATTAATGAAAAACTGTTTTTT.

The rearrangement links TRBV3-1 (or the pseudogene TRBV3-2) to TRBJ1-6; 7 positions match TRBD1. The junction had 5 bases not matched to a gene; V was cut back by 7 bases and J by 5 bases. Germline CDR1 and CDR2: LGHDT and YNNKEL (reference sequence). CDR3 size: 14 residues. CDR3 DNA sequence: TGTGCCAGCACCGCGACAGGGAATAATTCACCCCTCCACTTT. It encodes CASTATGNNSPLHF.

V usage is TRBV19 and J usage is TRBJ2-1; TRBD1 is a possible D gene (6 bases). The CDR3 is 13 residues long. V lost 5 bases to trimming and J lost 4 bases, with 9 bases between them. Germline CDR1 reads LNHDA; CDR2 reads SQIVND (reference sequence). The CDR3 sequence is CASSVTGYNEQFF. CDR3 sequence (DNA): TGTGCCAGTAGTGTGACAGGTTACAATGAGCAGTTCTTC.

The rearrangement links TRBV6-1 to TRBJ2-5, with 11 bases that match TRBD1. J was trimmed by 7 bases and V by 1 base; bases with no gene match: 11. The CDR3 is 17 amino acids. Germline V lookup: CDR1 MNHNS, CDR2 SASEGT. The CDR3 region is CASSEDGTGGTWGTQYF. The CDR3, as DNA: TGTGCCAGCAGTGAAGACGGGACAGGGGGTACCTGGGGGACCCAGTACTTC.

The CDR3 protein is CASSSLQGAREKLFF. DNA for the CDR3: TGTGCCAGCAGTTCCCTCCAGGGGGCGAGGGAAAAACTGTTTTTT. V is TRBV6-5 and J is TRBJ1-4, with 8 bases that match TRBD1. Trimming took 4 bases from V and 8 from J; bases not matched to a gene: 9. This CDR3 is built from 15 residues. In germline, CDR1 is MNHEY, CDR2 SVGAGI.